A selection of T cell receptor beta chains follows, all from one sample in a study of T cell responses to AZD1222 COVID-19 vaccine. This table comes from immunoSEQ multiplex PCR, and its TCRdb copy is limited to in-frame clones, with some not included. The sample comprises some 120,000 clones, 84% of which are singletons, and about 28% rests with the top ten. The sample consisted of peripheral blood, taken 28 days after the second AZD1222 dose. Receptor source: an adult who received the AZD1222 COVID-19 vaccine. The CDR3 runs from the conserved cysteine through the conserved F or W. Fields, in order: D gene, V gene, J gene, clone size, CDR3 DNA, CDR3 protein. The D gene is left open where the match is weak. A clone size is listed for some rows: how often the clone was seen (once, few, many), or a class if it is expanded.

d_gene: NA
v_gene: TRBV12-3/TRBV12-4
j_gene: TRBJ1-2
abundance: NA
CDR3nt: TGTGCCAGCAGCCAGGACCTCCCCACCTTC
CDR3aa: CASSQDLPTF

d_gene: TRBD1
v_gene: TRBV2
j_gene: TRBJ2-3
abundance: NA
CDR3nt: TGTGCCAGCAGCAACACGCACCGGAGACAGGGTAGGACAGATACGCAGTATTTT
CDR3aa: CASSNTHRRQGRTDTQYF

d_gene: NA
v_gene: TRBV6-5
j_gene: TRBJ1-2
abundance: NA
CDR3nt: TGTGCCAGCTGGAAGGAGGAGAACTATGGCTACACCTTC
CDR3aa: CASWKEENYGYTF

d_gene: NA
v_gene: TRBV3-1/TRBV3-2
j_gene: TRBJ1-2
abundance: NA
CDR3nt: TGTGCCAGCAGACCCTCGGACAGCCATGGTGGCTACACCTTC
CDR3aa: CASRPSDSHGGYTF

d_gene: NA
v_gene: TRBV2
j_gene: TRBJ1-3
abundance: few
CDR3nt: TGTGCCAGCAGTGAGTCGGCAGGGATCCTAGCTGGAAACACCATATATTTT
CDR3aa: CASSESAGILAGNTIYF

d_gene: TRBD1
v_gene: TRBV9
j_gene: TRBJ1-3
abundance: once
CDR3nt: TGTGCCAGCAGCGAGGGGACAGCCGGAAGGGGAAACACCATATATTTT
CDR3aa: CASSEGTAGRGNTIYF

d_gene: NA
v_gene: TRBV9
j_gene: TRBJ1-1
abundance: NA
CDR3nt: TGTGCCAGCAGCGTGGGGGGGACCACTGAAGCTTTCTTT
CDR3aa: CASSVGGTTEAFF

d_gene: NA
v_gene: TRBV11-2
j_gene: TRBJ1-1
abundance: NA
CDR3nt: TGTGCCAGCAGCTCGCTAAGGAACACTGAAGCTTTCTTT
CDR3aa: CASSSLRNTEAFF

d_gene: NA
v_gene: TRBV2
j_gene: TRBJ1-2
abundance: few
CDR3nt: TGTGCCAGCAGTGACTTTTTGAGGGGATATGGCTACACCTTC
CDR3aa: CASSDFLRGYGYTF

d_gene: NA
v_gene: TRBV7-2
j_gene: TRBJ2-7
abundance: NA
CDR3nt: TGTGCCAGCAGCCTCCGGGACAAAGCCTACGAGCAGTACTTC
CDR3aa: CASSLRDKAYEQYF

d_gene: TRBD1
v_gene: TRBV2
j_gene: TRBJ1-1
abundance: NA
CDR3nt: TGTGCCAGCCTACCCACAGGGGGGTATACTGAAGCTTTCTTT
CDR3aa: CASLPTGGYTEAFF

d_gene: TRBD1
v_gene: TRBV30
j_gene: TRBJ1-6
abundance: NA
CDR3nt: TGTGCCTGGGCGGGACAGCAAAATTCACCCCTCCACTTT
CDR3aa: CAWAGQQNSPLHF

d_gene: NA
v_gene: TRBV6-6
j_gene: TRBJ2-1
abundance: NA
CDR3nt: TGTGCCAGCAGTCCGTGGACGTTTGCCTACAATGAGCAGTTCTTC
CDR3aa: CASSPWTFAYNEQFF

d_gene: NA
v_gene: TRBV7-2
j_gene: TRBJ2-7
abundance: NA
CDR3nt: TGTGCCAGCACCCGACGGGGGGCGGGGTTCCACGAGCAGTACTTC
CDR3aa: CASTRRGAGFHEQYF

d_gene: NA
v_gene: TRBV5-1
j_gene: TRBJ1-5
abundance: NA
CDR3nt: TGCGCCAGCAGCTTGGCTGGGGAAAATCAGCCCCAGCATTTT
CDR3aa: CASSLAGENQPQHF

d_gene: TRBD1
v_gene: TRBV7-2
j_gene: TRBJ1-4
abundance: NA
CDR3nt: TGTGCCAGCAGCTCCGCCCTGGGACAGGGTGGTGAAAAACTGTTTTTT
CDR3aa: CASSSALGQGGEKLFF

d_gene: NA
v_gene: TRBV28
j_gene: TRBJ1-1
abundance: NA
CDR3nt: TGTGCCAGCAGTTTTCGCAGGGCACTCACCCTGAACACTGAAGCTTTCTTT
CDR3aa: CASSFRRALTLNTEAFF

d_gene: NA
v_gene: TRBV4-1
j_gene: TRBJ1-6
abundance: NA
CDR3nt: TGCGCCAGCAGCCAAGGCATGACCCTCCACTTT
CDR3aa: CASSQGMTLHF

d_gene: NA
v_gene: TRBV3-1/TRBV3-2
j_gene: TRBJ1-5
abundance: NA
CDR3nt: TGTGCCAGCAGCCAATCCCAAAATCAGCCCCAGCATTTT
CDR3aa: CASSQSQNQPQHF

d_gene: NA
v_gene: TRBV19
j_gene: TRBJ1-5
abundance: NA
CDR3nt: TGTGCCAGTAGTATAGAAGACAGATCCAATCAGCCCCAGCATTTT
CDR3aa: CASSIEDRSNQPQHF

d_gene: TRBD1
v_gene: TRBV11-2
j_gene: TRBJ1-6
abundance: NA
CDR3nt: TGTGCCAGCAGCCCACAGGGGGTAAATTCACCCCTCCACTTT
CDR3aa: CASSPQGVNSPLHF

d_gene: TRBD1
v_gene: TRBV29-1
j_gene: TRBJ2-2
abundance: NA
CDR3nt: TGCAGCGTTTCCGGGACAGGGGGCGGGGAGCTGTTTTTT
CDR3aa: CSVSGTGGGELFF

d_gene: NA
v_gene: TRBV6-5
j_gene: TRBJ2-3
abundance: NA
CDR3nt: TGTGCCAGCACCAACTTAGGGCAAGATACGCAGTATTTT
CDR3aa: CASTNLGQDTQYF

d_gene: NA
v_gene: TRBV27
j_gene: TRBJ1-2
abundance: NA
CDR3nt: TGTGCCAGCAGCCTTTATAAGGGGCTGACCTTC
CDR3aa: CASSLYKGLTF

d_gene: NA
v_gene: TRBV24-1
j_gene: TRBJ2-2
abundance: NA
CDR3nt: TGTGCCACCAGTGATTCCCGGGGAGGGGGCGACACCGGGGAGCTGTTTTTT
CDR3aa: CATSDSRGGGDTGELFF

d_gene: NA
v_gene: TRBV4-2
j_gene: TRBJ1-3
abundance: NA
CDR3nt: TGTGCCAGCAGCCGCCCGGCAGCCACTGGAAACACCATATATTTT
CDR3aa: CASSRPAATGNTIYF

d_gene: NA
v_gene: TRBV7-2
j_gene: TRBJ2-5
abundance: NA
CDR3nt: TGTGCCAGCACCCCACAGGGGACCCAGTACTTC
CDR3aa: CASTPQGTQYF

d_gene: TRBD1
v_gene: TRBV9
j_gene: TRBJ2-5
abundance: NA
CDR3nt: TGTGCCAGCAGCGTAGAGGGACAGGTTGGGGAGACCCAGTACTTC
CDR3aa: CASSVEGQVGETQYF

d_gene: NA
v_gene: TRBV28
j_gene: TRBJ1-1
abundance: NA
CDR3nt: TGTGCCAGCAGGTGGACAGCTACGATGAACACTGAAGCTTTCTTT
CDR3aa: CASRWTATMNTEAFF

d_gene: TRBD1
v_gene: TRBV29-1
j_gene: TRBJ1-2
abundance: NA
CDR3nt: TGCAGGATAAAGGGGACAGGGGCTAACTATGGCTACACCTTC
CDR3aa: CRIKGTGANYGYTF

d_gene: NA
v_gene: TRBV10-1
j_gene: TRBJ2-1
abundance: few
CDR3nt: TGCGCCAGCAGTGAAACCCCTGACAGCTACAATGAGCAGTTCTTC
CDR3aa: CASSETPDSYNEQFF

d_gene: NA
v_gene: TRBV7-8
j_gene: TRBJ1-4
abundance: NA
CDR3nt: TGTGCCAGCAGCTTAGCGGCAGGGCCTCGGGAAAAACTGTTTTTT
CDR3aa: CASSLAAGPREKLFF

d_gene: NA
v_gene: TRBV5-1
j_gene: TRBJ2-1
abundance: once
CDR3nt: TGCGCCAGCGAACGGGGGAACTCCTACAATGAGCAGTTCTTC
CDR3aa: CASERGNSYNEQFF

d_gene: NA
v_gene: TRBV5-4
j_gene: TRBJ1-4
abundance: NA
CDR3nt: TGTGCCAGCAGCACCAAGGGGAATGAAAAACTGTTTTTT
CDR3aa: CASSTKGNEKLFF

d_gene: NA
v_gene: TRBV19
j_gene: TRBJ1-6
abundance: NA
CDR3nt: TGTGCCAGTAGTATCGATGGCAGTCAGAGCTCCTATAATTCACCCCTCCACTTT
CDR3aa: CASSIDGSQSSYNSPLHF

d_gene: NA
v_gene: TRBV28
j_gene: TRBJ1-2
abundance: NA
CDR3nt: TGTGCCAGCAGTTTACAGACAGGAGTTAACTATGGCTACACCTTC
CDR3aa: CASSLQTGVNYGYTF

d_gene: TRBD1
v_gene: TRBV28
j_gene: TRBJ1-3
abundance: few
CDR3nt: TGTGCCAGCAGTTTAGGTAGGGACAGCTCTGGAAACACCATATATTTT
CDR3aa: CASSLGRDSSGNTIYF

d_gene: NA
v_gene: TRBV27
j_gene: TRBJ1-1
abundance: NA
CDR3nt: TGTGCCAGCAGTCCCCACCCCCTGGTGACTGAAGCTTTCTTT
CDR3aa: CASSPHPLVTEAFF

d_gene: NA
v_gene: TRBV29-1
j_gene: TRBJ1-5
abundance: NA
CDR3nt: TGCAGCGTTGAAGTTGGGGCAGGGGATCAGCCCCAGCATTTT
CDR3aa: CSVEVGAGDQPQHF

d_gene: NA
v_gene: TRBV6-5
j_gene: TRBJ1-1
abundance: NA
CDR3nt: TGTGCCAGCAGCCGACAGGTGAACACTGAAGCTTTCTTT
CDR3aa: CASSRQVNTEAFF

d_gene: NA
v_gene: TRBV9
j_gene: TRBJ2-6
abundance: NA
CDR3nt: TGTGCCAGCAGCCAGGGCCAATTTGGGGCCAACGTCCTGACTTTC
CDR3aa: CASSQGQFGANVLTF

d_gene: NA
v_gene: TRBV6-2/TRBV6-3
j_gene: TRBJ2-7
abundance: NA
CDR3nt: TGTGCCAGCAGTTACCGAGTAGGCTACGAGCAGTACTTC
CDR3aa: CASSYRVGYEQYF

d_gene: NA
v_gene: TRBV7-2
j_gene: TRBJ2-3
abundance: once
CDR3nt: TGTGCCAGCAGCTCAATGCGAATCAGAACAGATACGCAGTATTTT
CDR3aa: CASSSMRIRTDTQYF

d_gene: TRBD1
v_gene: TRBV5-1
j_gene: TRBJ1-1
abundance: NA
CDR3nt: TGCGCCAGCGGGATATCGACAGGGAAGACTGAAGCTTTCTTT
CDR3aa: CASGISTGKTEAFF

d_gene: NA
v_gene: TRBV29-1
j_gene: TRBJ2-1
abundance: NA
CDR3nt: TGCAGCGTGGCTCGGACGGGAAGCTCCTACAATGAGCAGTTCTTC
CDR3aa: CSVARTGSSYNEQFF

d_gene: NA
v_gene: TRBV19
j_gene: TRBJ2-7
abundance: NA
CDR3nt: TGTGCCAGTAGTATTTCGGGAAAGTCGTACGAGCAGTACTTC
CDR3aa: CASSISGKSYEQYF

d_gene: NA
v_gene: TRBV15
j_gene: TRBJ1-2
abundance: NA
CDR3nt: TGTGCCACCAGCAGAGGCTACGACAGCGAGGGGTATGGCTACACCTTC
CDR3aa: CATSRGYDSEGYGYTF

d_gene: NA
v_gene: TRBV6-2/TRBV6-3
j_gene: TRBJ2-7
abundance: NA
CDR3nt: TGTGCCAGCAGTTACAAAGGCTCCTACGAGCAGTACTTC
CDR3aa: CASSYKGSYEQYF

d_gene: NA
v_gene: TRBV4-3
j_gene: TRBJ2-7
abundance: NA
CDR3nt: TGCGCCAGCAGCCAAGATCTGGGGGACAAGCAGTACTTC
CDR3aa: CASSQDLGDKQYF

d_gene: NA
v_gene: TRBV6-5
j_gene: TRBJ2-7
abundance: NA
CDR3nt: TGTGCCAGCAGTTTAGGGCCCGGGCACTACGAGCAGTACTTC
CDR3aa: CASSLGPGHYEQYF